This is a list of T cell receptor beta chains from one sample in a study of cytomegalovirus exposure and HLA in healthy donors. Here immunoSEQ multiplex PCR was the method, and the copy in TCRdb shows in-frame clones only, minus some. Of approximately 160,000 clones detected, roughly four fifths appear once; the ten largest clones hold over 1.1%. Sequenced: PBMCs. Every receptor here comes from a young man in good health and CMV-seronegative. Each CDR3 is given with its conserved first and last residue. D genes are given only for firm matches. A row's size may be missing; if present it is once, few, many or a size class.

abundance	d_gene	v_gene	len	j_gene	CDR3aa	CDR3nt
NA	NA	TRBV9	14	TRBJ1-5	CASSPSGSNQPQHF	TGTGCCAGCAGCCCTAGTGGGAGCAATCAGCCCCAGCATTTT
NA	NA	TRBV5-8	16	TRBJ2-5	CASSLWAEADQETQYF	TGTGCCAGCAGCTTGTGGGCGGAGGCGGACCAAGAGACCCAGTACTTC
NA	TRBD1	TRBV11-2	16	TRBJ2-3	CASSLNRGLDGDTQYF	TGTGCCAGCAGCTTGAACAGGGGGCTCGATGGAGATACGCAGTATTTT
NA	TRBD1	TRBV9	16	TRBJ2-1	CASSDTPGQGINEQFF	TGTGCCAGCAGTGACACACCGGGACAGGGCATCAATGAGCAGTTCTTC
few	NA	TRBV2	15	TRBJ2-1	CASRDVQGFDNEQFF	TGTGCCAGCAGGGATGTACAGGGTTTCGACAATGAGCAGTTCTTC
NA	NA	TRBV30	12	TRBJ2-7	CAWMGRGPEQYF	TGTGCCTGGATGGGCAGGGGCCCGGAGCAGTACTTC
NA	NA	TRBV2	12	TRBJ2-7	CASSQEAYEQYF	TGTGCCAGCAGTCAGGAAGCCTACGAGCAGTACTTC
NA	NA	TRBV27	14	TRBJ2-3	CASSSTGGADTQYF	TGTGCCAGCAGTTCTACAGGGGGGGCAGATACGCAGTATTTT
once	NA	TRBV2	15	TRBJ1-5	CASNRGSEDNQPQHF	TGTGCCAGCAACCGGGGGAGTGAGGACAATCAGCCCCAGCATTTT
NA	NA	TRBV28	19	TRBJ2-6	CASSLEIRRGGGGANVLTF	TGTGCCAGCAGTTTAGAAATCCGGAGGGGAGGGGGTGGGGCCAACGTCCTGACTTTC
NA	NA	TRBV9	15	TRBJ2-5	CASSVAGGPGETQYF	TGTGCCAGCAGCGTAGCCGGGGGTCCAGGGGAGACCCAGTACTTC
NA	TRBD2	TRBV7-8	17	TRBJ2-3	CASSFGLAGGVGDTQYF	TGTGCCAGCAGCTTCGGACTAGCGGGAGGGGTCGGGGATACGCAGTATTTT
NA	TRBD1	TRBV6-1	14	TRBJ2-7	CASTDGTGTYEQYF	TGTGCCAGCACGGACGGGACAGGGACCTACGAGCAGTACTTC
NA	NA	TRBV27	13	TRBJ2-7	CASSFWASGEQYF	TGTGCCAGCAGTTTTTGGGCTTCGGGAGAGCAGTACTTC
NA	TRBD2	TRBV4-3	16	TRBJ2-7	CASSQAVSSGSYEQYF	TGCGCCAGCAGCCAAGCGGTGTCTAGCGGGAGTTACGAGCAGTACTTC
NA	NA	TRBV5-1	12	TRBJ2-7	CASSGGIYEQYF	TGCGCCAGCAGCGGCGGGATCTACGAGCAGTACTTC
NA	TRBD2	TRBV5-6	15	TRBJ2-3	CASSLTSGSTDTQYF	TGTGCCAGCAGCTTGACTAGCGGGAGCACAGATACGCAGTATTTT
NA	NA	TRBV10-3	14	TRBJ2-7	CAISDDSVKDEQYF	TGTGCCATCAGTGATGACAGCGTCAAGGACGAGCAGTACTTC
NA	TRBD1	TRBV7-8	16	TRBJ1-5	CASSFGQGADNQPQHF	TGTGCCAGCAGCTTTGGACAGGGGGCCGACAATCAGCCCCAGCATTTT
NA	NA	TRBV5-1	15	TRBJ2-5	CASSLSGRWAETQYF	TGCGCCAGCAGCTTATCCGGGAGATGGGCAGAGACCCAGTACTTC
NA	NA	TRBV6-1	12	TRBJ1-5	CVSSAGYQPQHF	TGTGTCAGCAGTGCGGGTTATCAGCCCCAGCATTTT
NA	TRBD2	TRBV28	15	TRBJ2-7	CASSSPGLAGYEQYF	TGTGCCAGCAGTTCACCGGGACTAGCAGGGTACGAGCAGTACTTC
NA	NA	TRBV29-1	10	TRBJ1-1	CSVRGGRAFF	TGCAGCGTTCGGGGAGGGAGGGCTTTCTTT
NA	TRBD2	TRBV10-3	16	TRBJ2-7	CAISGAGAGGPYEQYF	TGTGCCATCAGTGGAGCTGGGGCGGGAGGGCCCTACGAGCAGTACTTC
NA	TRBD1	TRBV29-1	14	TRBJ1-2	CSVEEGQVEGGYTF	TGCAGCGTTGAAGAGGGACAGGTCGAGGGTGGCTACACCTTC
NA	TRBD1	TRBV11-2	18	TRBJ2-6	CASSQRDRRLAGANVLTF	TGTGCCAGCAGCCAACGGGACAGGAGATTGGCCGGGGCCAACGTCCTGACTTTC
NA	TRBD1	TRBV9	14	TRBJ1-2	CASSVQDRGYGYTF	TGTGCCAGCAGCGTACAGGACAGGGGCTATGGCTACACCTTC
NA	TRBD1	TRBV7-9	14	TRBJ1-2	CSSSQTGGNYGYTF	TGTTCCAGCAGCCAGACAGGGGGCAACTATGGCTACACCTTC
NA	NA	TRBV5-6	14	TRBJ2-1	CASSPSSLSNEQFF	TGTGCCAGCAGCCCCTCTAGCTTGTCCAATGAGCAGTTCTTC
NA	NA	TRBV7-9	13	TRBJ2-7	CASSLARTGEQYF	TGTGCCAGCAGCTTAGCGCGTACGGGGGAGCAGTACTTC
NA	NA	TRBV2	12	TRBJ1-1	CARQGSNTEAFF	TGTGCCAGACAGGGCTCGAACACTGAAGCTTTCTTT
NA	TRBD2	TRBV6-5	15	TRBJ2-5	CASSLGTSGRKTQYF	TGTGCCAGCAGTTTGGGGACTAGCGGGAGAAAGACCCAGTACTTC
NA	TRBD2	TRBV25-1	12	TRBJ2-7	CASTSGAYEQYF	TGTGCCAGCACTAGCGGGGCCTACGAGCAGTACTTC
NA	TRBD1	TRBV25-1	13	TRBJ1-5	CATSDRGNQPQHF	TGTGCCACCTCGGACAGGGGAAATCAGCCCCAGCATTTT
NA	NA	TRBV7-9	12	TRBJ2-1	CASSLEAGEQFF	TGTGCCAGCAGCTTAGAGGCGGGCGAGCAGTTCTTC
NA	NA	TRBV19	13	TRBJ1-5	CASTSGVNQPQHF	TGTGCCAGTACTTCAGGGGTTAATCAGCCCCAGCATTTT
NA	NA	TRBV7-9	12	TRBJ2-7	CASSPSNSEQYF	TGTGCCAGCAGCCCGTCCAACTCTGAGCAGTACTTC
few	NA	TRBV19	15	TRBJ1-4	CASSMVTVFRRKLFF	TGTGCCAGTAGTATGGTGACAGTGTTTAGGAGAAAACTGTTTTTT
NA	NA	TRBV7-2	13	TRBJ2-1	CASSLAPRAEQFF	TGTGCCAGCAGCTTAGCGCCTAGAGCTGAGCAGTTCTTC
NA	TRBD2	TRBV27	17	TRBJ2-6	CASSSPRGETGANVLTF	TGTGCCAGCAGTTCTCCGCGGGGGGAAACTGGGGCCAACGTCCTGACTTTC
few	NA	TRBV7-9	11	TRBJ2-7	CASSPSYEQYF	TGTGCCAGCAGTCCTTCCTACGAGCAGTACTTC
once	TRBD1	TRBV27	13	TRBJ2-7	CASSSQDRVQQYF	TGTGCCAGCAGTTCCCAGGACAGGGTACAGCAGTACTTC
NA	NA	TRBV5-4	13	TRBJ2-7	CASSPPSGGEQYF	TGTGCCAGCAGCCCCCCGTCTGGCGGTGAGCAGTACTTC
NA	TRBD1	TRBV7-9	15	TRBJ1-1	CASSTNTGGITEAFF	TGTGCCAGCAGCACCAATACAGGGGGGATAACTGAAGCTTTCTTT
NA	NA	TRBV10-1	14	TRBJ2-5	CASVFGGRGETQYF	TGCGCCAGCGTGTTCGGGGGGCGCGGAGAGACCCAGTACTTC
NA	NA	TRBV28	16	TRBJ2-3	CASSLSGAGSTDTQYF	TGTGCCAGCAGTTTATCTGGGGCGGGGAGCACAGATACGCAGTATTTT
few	NA	TRBV2	14	TRBJ1-2	CASSDRGGNYGYTF	TGTGCCAGCAGTGATCGGGGGGGGAACTATGGCTACACCTTC
few	NA	TRBV15	11	TRBJ2-1	CATSREVGQFF	TGTGCCACCAGCAGAGAGGTCGGGCAGTTCTTC
NA	TRBD2	TRBV18	15	TRBJ2-7	CASSPPGLPSYEQYF	TGTGCCAGCTCACCACCGGGACTACCCTCCTACGAGCAGTACTTC
NA	NA	TRBV7-9	15	TRBJ1-2	CASSLETAPIYGYTF	TGTGCCAGCAGCTTAGAGACAGCTCCCATCTATGGCTACACCTTC
NA	NA	TRBV29-1	11	TRBJ2-7	CSVGREFEQYF	TGCAGCGTGGGCCGGGAGTTTGAGCAGTACTTC
once	TRBD1	TRBV28	15	TRBJ1-2	CASNPTLGTAYGYTF	TGTGCCAGCAATCCCACACTCGGGACAGCCTATGGCTACACCTTC
once	TRBD1	TRBV10-3	17	TRBJ2-3	CAISEGRQGIHTDTQYF	TGTGCCATCAGTGAGGGGCGACAGGGGATACACACAGATACGCAGTATTTT